Each of the 25 T cell receptor beta chains below was sequenced from the same sample in a study of long-term antiretroviral therapy in people with HIV. Researchers report immunoSEQ v3.0 was run at survey level. Assay used: immunoSEQ multiplex PCR; TCRdb lists only in-frame clones, some missing. The data show under 25,000 clones, about 80% seen once. Sequencing used unsorted PBMCs, obtained 0.2 years after starting antiretroviral therapy. These receptors came from a woman aged 40 to 50 with HIV.

The J gene is TRBJ1-3, the V gene TRBV9; 8 nucleotides match TRBD1. The CDR3 loop spans 15 amino acids. V lost 3 bases to trimming and J lost 4 bases; unmatched junction nucleotides: 6. Germline CDR1 is SGDLS and CDR2 is YYNGEE. CDR3 loop: CASSELGTGGNTIYF. The CDR3 bases are TGTGCCAGCAGCGAATTGGGGACAGGAGGAAACACCATATATTTT.

The rearrangement joins TRBV9 to TRBJ1-1, with D perhaps TRBD1 (5 bases). V was pared by 4 bases and J by 2 bases, with 15 bases between. From germline, CDR1 is SGDLS and CDR2 YYNGEE. The CDR3 spans 15 residues. This CDR3 is CASSHRDGGNTEAFF. The DNA of the CDR3 is TGTGCCAGCAGCCACCGGGACGGAGGAAACACTGAAGCTTTCTTT.

The rearrangement links TRBV15 to TRBJ1-5; D is possibly TRBD1 (5 bases). Germline CDR1 reads LNHNV; CDR2 reads YYDKDF (reference sequence). The germline V and J ends were trimmed by 5 bases and 6 bases, with 20 bases remaining between them. The CDR3 totals 16 residues. For the CDR3, the DNA is TGTGCCACCAGCGGGAAAATTGGGACTTCGACTCAGCCCCAGCATTTT. It translates to CATSGKIGTSTQPQHF.

This rearrangement joins TRBV25-1 to TRBJ1-6, with D possibly being TRBD1 (6 bases). Germline CDR1 is MGHDK and CDR2 is SYGVNS. The V gene lost 1 base and the J gene lost 13 bases, with 17 bases spanning the gap. The CDR3 sequence is 15 residues long. The CDR3 DNA reads as TGTGCCAGCAGTGAATGGGGGGGCACGGGGTTCCCCCTCCACTTT. Residues: CASSEWGGTGFPLHF.

CDR3 sequence reads: CASSFGGGEAFF. The CDR3 bases are TGTGCCAGCAGCTTCGGGGGTGGGGAAGCTTTCTTT. The J gene is TRBJ1-1, the V gene TRBV6-1; the D gene is possibly TRBD1 (5 bases). The ends were cut back, 6 bases at V and 8 bases at J, with 13 bases in the middle. From germline, CDR1 is MNHNS and CDR2 SASEGT. The CDR3 has 12 amino acids.

CDR3 in amino acids: CATSQPRQGSYEQYF. The CDR3, as DNA: TGTGCCACCAGCCAGCCTAGACAGGGGTCCTACGAGCAGTACTTC. This chain joins TRBV15 and TRBJ2-7; 8 bases align to TRBD1. The germline V gene has CDR1 LNHNV and CDR2 YYDKDF (reference sequence). J gave up 1 base and V 5 bases, and 7 bases lay outside the gene matches. The CDR3 totals 15 residues.

The chain carries TRBV29-1 and TRBJ2-7, with D unclear. The V gene's germline CDR1 is SQVTM and CDR2 ANQGSEA. The V end was cut by 4 bases, the J end by 0 bases, with 10 bases between. The CDR3 totals 13 residues. CDR3 in amino acids: CSVVSAISYEQYF. The CDR3 nucleotides are TGCAGCGTTGTGTCCGCGATCTCCTACGAGCAGTACTTC.

The genes are TRBV19 and TRBJ1-1; D not resolved. The germline V gene encodes CDR1 LNHDA and CDR2 SQIVND (reference sequence). The CDR3 is made up of 13 amino acids. The V and J ends lost 3 bases and 1 base respectively, with 6 bases between them. The CDR3 region has the DNA TGTGCCAGTAGTATGGTGGGGAACACTGAAGCTTTCTTT. Residues: CASSMVGNTEAFF.

The gene calls are TRBV5-1 and TRBJ2-5, with 12 bases aligning to TRBD2. The V gene end was trimmed by 4 bases and the J gene end by 4 bases; junction bases not matched to a gene: 5. Germline loops: CDR1 SGHRS, CDR2 YFSETQ. The CDR3 consists of 15 residues. CDR3 amino acids: CASSVSLAGGETQYF. The CDR3 bases are TGCGCCAGCAGCGTGTCACTAGCGGGGGGAGAGACCCAGTACTTC.

This chain links TRBV9 with TRBJ2-5; 7 nucleotides line up with TRBD2. This CDR3 spans 15 amino acids. From germline, CDR1 is SGDLS and CDR2 YYNGEE. Trimming removed 0 bases from V and 5 bases from J; junction bases left unmatched: 7. The CDR3 sequence is CASSVGPLGGETQYF. In nucleotides, the CDR3 is TGTGCCAGCAGCGTAGGCCCCTTGGGGGGGGAGACCCAGTACTTC.

The chain combines TRBV9 with TRBJ1-1; D not resolved. The CDR3 sequence is 13 residues long. V was clipped by 1 base and J by 5 bases, with 9 bases between them. CDR1 SGDLS and CDR2 YYNGEE come from the germline V gene. In DNA form, the CDR3 reads TGTGCCAGCAGCGTATCACAGATTACTGAAGCTTTCTTT. This sequence encodes CASSVSQITEAFF.

The sample holds a few counts of this clone. The chain carries TRBV5-4 and TRBJ1-2, with TRBD1 matching over 11 bases. Trimming removed 4 bases from V and 2 bases from J; junction bases left unmatched: 4. Germline V CDR1 and CDR2: SGHNT, YYREEE (reference sequence). The CDR3 sequence is 15 residues long. The CDR3 bases are TGTGCCAGCAGCGGACGGGACAGGGGGAACTATGGCTACACCTTC. This translates into CASSGRDRGNYGYTF.

The J gene is TRBJ1-4, the V gene TRBV5-1; D is ambiguous. Germline V gives CDR1 SGHRS, CDR2 YFSETQ. Deletions cut 3 bases from V and 4 bases from J, with 13 bases between. This CDR3 has 15 residues. The CDR3 nucleotides read TGCGCCAGCAGCTCCGGTACCGGAGGTAATGAAAAACTGTTTTTT. Translation gives CASSSGTGGNEKLFF.

The chain has TRBV5-4 and TRBJ1-1, with D perhaps TRBD1 (5 bases). Germline V gene lookup returns CDR1 SGHNT and CDR2 YYREEE (reference sequence). Trimming stripped 2 bases from V and 11 bases from J, with 10 bases between. The CDR3 has 11 amino acids. In DNA, the CDR3 is TGTGCCAGCAGCTTTCAGGGAAAGGCTTTCTTT. Amino acids: CASSFQGKAFF.

CDR3 amino acids: CASSLDPTGNNQPQHF. Written as DNA, the CDR3 is TGCGCCAGCAGCTTGGACCCGACGGGGAACAATCAGCCCCAGCATTTT. The chain carries TRBV5-1 and TRBJ1-5; no clear D. Germline CDR1 and CDR2: SGHRS and YFSETQ. Trimming took 0 bases from V and 3 from J, leaving 13 bases between them. The CDR3 has 16 residues.

The chain uses TRBV19 and TRBJ2-2; D call uncertain. Trimming removed 1 base from V and 6 bases from J, with 3 bases in between. The germline V gene has CDR1 LNHDA and CDR2 SQIVND (reference sequence). This CDR3 comprises 12 residues. CDR3 sequence (DNA): TGTGCCAGTAGTATAGGTCCCGGGGAGCTGTTTTTT. It translates to CASSIGPGELFF.

The V gene is TRBV5-1, the J gene TRBJ1-2, with 9 bases that match TRBD1. V shed 0 bases, J shed 4 bases, and the junction held 1 base outside the gene matches. The germline gives CDR1 SGHRS, CDR2 YFSETQ. The CDR3 is 14 amino acids. CDR3 bases: TGCGCCAGCAGCTTGGGGGACAGGGTCTATGGCTACACCTTC. This translates into CASSLGDRVYGYTF.

This clone has only one observation. The chain links TRBV9 to TRBJ1-5, with D uncertain. The CDR3 is 13 amino acids. From germline, CDR1 is SGDLS and CDR2 YYNGEE. Trimming pared 3 bases from V and 3 bases from J, leaving 7 bases between. CDR3 DNA sequence: TGTGCCAGCAGCGGCGACAACAATCAGCCCCAGCATTTT. The encoded protein is CASSGDNNQPQHF.

The chain carries TRBV2 and TRBJ2-7; D call uncertain. V was pared by 4 bases and J by 6 bases, with 13 bases between. Germline CDR1 SNHLY, CDR2 FYNNEI. The CDR3 has 13 residues. CDR3 amino acids: CASSARTDGEQYF. For the CDR3, the DNA is TGTGCCAGCAGTGCCCGAACAGACGGCGAGCAGTACTTC.

The CDR3 bases are TGTGCCAGCTCACCTACTGCGGTATTAGCCAAAAACATTCAGTACTTC. Its protein is CASSPTAVLAKNIQYF. The genes are TRBV18 and TRBJ2-4; D remains ambiguous. This CDR3 has 16 residues. Per the germline V gene, CDR1 is KGHSH and CDR2 is LQKENI. Trimming stripped 3 bases from V and 0 bases from J, with 12 bases between.

The chain is built from TRBV7-9 and TRBJ2-2, with unresolved D. This CDR3 has 13 residues. Germline values: CDR1 SEHNR, CDR2 FQNEAQ (reference sequence). V was cut by 4 bases and J by 1 base, with 4 bases left in between. CDR3 loop: CASSWMNTGELFF. The CDR3 bases are TGTGCCAGCAGCTGGATGAACACCGGGGAGCTGTTTTTT.

The chain carries TRBV5-1 and TRBJ1-4; TRBD1 matches at 7 bases. Germline CDR1 and CDR2: SGHRS and YFSETQ. The junction had 9 bases not matched to a gene; V was cut back by 4 bases and J by 6 bases. The CDR3 runs to 15 residues. This CDR3 is CASSPGGGSHEKLFF. The CDR3 coding sequence is TGCGCCAGCAGCCCCGGAGGGGGCTCACATGAAAAACTGTTTTTT. The entire variable domain, with the rest obtained from reference TRBV5-1 and TRBJ1-4, is as follows: KAGVTQTPRYLIKTRGQQVTLSCSPISGHRSVSWYQQTPGQGLQFLFEYFSETQRNKGNFPGRFSGRQFSNSRSEMNVSTLELGDSALYLCASSPGGGSHEKLFFGSGTQLSVL.

The rearrangement uses TRBV9 and TRBJ1-1; D remains unclear. The V end was cut by 0 bases, the J end by 1 base, with 10 bases between. Germline assignment: CDR1 SGDLS and CDR2 YYNGEE. CDR3 size: 15 residues. DNA of the CDR3: TGTGCCAGCAGCGTAGGCCCAGGATCGAACACTGAAGCTTTCTTT. Protein product: CASSVGPGSNTEAFF. Full variable domain (rest looked up from reference TRBV9 and TRBJ1-1): DSGVTQTPKHLITATGQRVTLRCSPRSGDLSVYWYQQSLDQGLQFLIQYYNGEERAKGNILERFSAQQFPDLHSELNLSSLELGDSALYFCASSVGPGSNTEAFFGQGTRLTVV.

This chain joins TRBV5-6 and TRBJ2-1; TRBD2 matches 13 bases. Germline V gene lookup returns CDR1 SGHDT and CDR2 YYEEEE. V lost 1 base to trimming and J lost 10 bases; unmatched junction nucleotides: 2. CDR3 size: 14 residues. The CDR3 DNA reads as TGTGCCAGCAGCTTGTGGGGACTAGCGGGGGAGCAGTTCTTC. Amino acids: CASSLWGLAGEQFF.

The chain is built from TRBV6-4 and TRBJ2-3, with 7 bases lining up with TRBD1. With 5 bases clipped from V and 6 bases from J, the junction kept 5 bases outside the gene matches. This CDR3 has 13 amino acids. CDR1 and CDR2 (germline): MRHNA, SNTAGT. CDR3 in DNA: TGTGCCAGCAGTCCCGACAGGGCCGATACGCAGTATTTT. Its translation: CASSPDRADTQYF.